The 10 T cell receptor beta chains reported below all come from one sample, sequenced in a study of shared clonotypes between healthy human individuals. Profiled with immunoSEQ multiplex PCR; TCRdb holds only in-frame clones, not every one. The sample has some 2.4 million clones, approximately 93% seen once. Material: naive CD4+ T cells from PBMCs. Sample subset: CD45RA+ positively selected. The receptors come from a young man in good health. Some clones in this sample may be carry-over from other donors' samples.

The chain uses TRBV7-2 and TRBJ2-1; TRBD1 aligns across 7 bases. Germline-derived CDR1 and CDR2 are SGHTA and FQGNSA. Germline trimming cut 5 bases from V and 12 bases from J; bases unmatched to any gene: 10. The CDR3 has 13 amino acids. The CDR3 region is CASSIGQAFGQFF. The CDR3 region has the DNA TGTGCCAGCAGCATAGGACAGGCTTTCGGGCAGTTCTTC. Together with reference TRBV7-2 and TRBJ2-1, the CDR3 gives the full variable domain: GAGVSQSPSNKVTEKGKDVELRCDPISGHTALYWYRQSLGQGLEFLIYFQGNSAPDKSGLPSDRFSAERTGGSVSTLTIQRTQQEDSAVYLCASSIGQAFGQFFGPGTRLTVL.

V usage is TRBV29-1 and J usage is TRBJ2-1, with no clear D. CDR1 is SQVTM and CDR2 is ANQGSEA in the germline V gene. V gave up 0 bases and J gave up 2 bases, with 17 bases separating them. This CDR3 spans 17 amino acids. Here the CDR3 reads CSVEDMRLTPAYNEQFF. Here the CDR3 DNA reads TGCAGCGTTGAAGATATGCGGCTTACGCCCGCCTACAATGAGCAGTTCTTC.

The rearrangement uses TRBV7-8 and TRBJ1-5, with D maybe TRBD1 (6 bases). Germline V gives CDR1 SGHVS, CDR2 FQNEAQ. Between the trimmed V and J ends, which lost 1 base and 3 bases, there was a span of 7 bases. The CDR3 spans 14 residues. The CDR3 loop reads CASSLDRVNQPQHF. The CDR3 DNA reads as TGTGCCAGCAGCTTAGACAGGGTCAATCAGCCCCAGCATTTT.

The chain has TRBV2 and TRBJ2-7; 8 bases fit TRBD2. V was pared by 4 bases and J by 3 bases, with 5 bases of the junction left unmatched. The CDR3 is 14 amino acids. Germline CDR1 is SNHLY and CDR2 is FYNNEI. The CDR3 reads CASSGAGESYEQYF. Here the CDR3 DNA reads TGTGCCAGCAGTGGAGCGGGGGAGAGCTACGAGCAGTACTTC.

The chain joins TRBV19 to TRBJ1-5; TRBD1 matches 11 bases. From germline, CDR1 is LNHDA and CDR2 SQIVND (reference sequence). CDR3 length: 17 amino acids. V lost 4 bases to trimming and J lost 8 bases; unmatched junction nucleotides: 13. CDR3: CASSTQERDRGSKPQHF. The CDR3 nucleotides are TGTGCCAGTAGTACCCAGGAGCGGGACAGGGGGAGTAAGCCCCAGCATTTT.

A word on this clone: This CDR3 is also generated by other DNA sequences in the sample. The chain combines TRBV18 with TRBJ2-7; D is perhaps TRBD1 (5 bases). The CDR3 sequence is 13 residues long. Germline V gives CDR1 KGHSH, CDR2 LQKENI. V lost 2 bases, J lost 2 bases, and 7 bases lay in between. The chain's CDR3 is CASSPDSAYEQYF. Written as DNA, the CDR3 is TGTGCCAGCTCACCAGACAGCGCCTACGAGCAGTACTTC.

On this clone: Within the sample, other DNA sequences also encode this same CDR3. The chain combines TRBV5-6 with TRBJ2-5; D perhaps matches TRBD1 (6 bases). Trimming left V 5 bases short and J 2 bases short, with 10 bases between. CDR1 and CDR2 (germline): SGHDT, YYEEEE. The CDR3 contains 13 residues. CDR3 DNA: TGTGCCAGCAGTTTCGACAGGCAAGAGACCCAGTACTTC. It specifies CASSFDRQETQYF.

The chain employs TRBV19 and TRBJ1-4; TRBD1 matches at 9 bases. Germline assignment: CDR1 LNHDA and CDR2 SQIVND (reference sequence). The CDR3 consists of 18 residues. The V and J ends lost 5 bases and 5 bases, in that order; junction bases with no gene match: 15. The CDR3 nucleotides read TGTGCCAGTAGTCTCAGGGACAGGGCTCATGGCCGAAATGAAAAACTGTTTTTT. Protein: CASSLRDRAHGRNEKLFF.

The V call is TRBV7-2, the J call TRBJ2-5; D call uncertain. The germline V gene has CDR1 SGHTA and CDR2 FQGNSA. The CDR3 is made up of 14 amino acids. V was shortened by 3 bases and J by 0 bases, with 8 bases between the two germline ends. CDR3 DNA sequence: TGTGCCAGCAGCTTCGGACGAAACCAAGAGACCCAGTACTTC. Its translation is CASSFGRNQETQYF.

The chain uses TRBV29-1 and TRBJ1-2; D might be TRBD1 (5 bases). The length of the CDR3 is 13 residues. CDR1 is SQVTM, CDR2 ANQGSEA, per germline. Trimming stripped 7 bases from V and 13 bases from J, with 25 bases between. The CDR3 region has the DNA TGCAGCGGATTGGCCGAATGGGAGGGGCTAGTCACCTTC. Translating gives CSGLAEWEGLVTF.